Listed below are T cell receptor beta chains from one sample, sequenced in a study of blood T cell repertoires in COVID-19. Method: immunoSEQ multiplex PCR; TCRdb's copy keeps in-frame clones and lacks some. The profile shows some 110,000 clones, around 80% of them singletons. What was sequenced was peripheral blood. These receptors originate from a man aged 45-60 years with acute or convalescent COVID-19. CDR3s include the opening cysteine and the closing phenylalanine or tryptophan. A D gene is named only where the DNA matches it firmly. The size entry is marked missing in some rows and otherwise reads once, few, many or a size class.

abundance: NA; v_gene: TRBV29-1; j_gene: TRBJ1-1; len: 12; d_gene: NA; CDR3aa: CSVEDVNTEAFF; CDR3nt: TGCAGCGTTGAAGACGTGAACACTGAAGCTTTCTTT
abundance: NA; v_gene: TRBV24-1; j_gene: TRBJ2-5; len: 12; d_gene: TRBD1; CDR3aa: CATSYRGETQYF; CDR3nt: TGTGCCACCAGTTACAGGGGGGAGACCCAGTACTTC
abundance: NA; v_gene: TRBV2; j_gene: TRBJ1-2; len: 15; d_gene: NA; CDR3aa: CASKENRGTNYGYTF; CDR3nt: TGTGCCAGCAAAGAAAACCGGGGAACTAACTATGGCTACACCTTC
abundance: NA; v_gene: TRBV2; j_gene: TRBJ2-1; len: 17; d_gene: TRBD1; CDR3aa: CASSVDRTIVSYNEQFF; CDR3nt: TGTGCCAGCAGTGTGGACAGGACAATCGTCTCCTACAATGAGCAGTTCTTC
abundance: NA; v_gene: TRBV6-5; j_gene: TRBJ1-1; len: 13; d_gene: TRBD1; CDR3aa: CASSRTGQTEAFF; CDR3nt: TGTGCCAGCAGTCGGACAGGGCAGACTGAAGCTTTCTTT
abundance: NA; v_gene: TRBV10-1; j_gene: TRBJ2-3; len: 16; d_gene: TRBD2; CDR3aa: CASSESPAGGPDTQYF; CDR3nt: TGCGCCAGCAGTGAGTCTCCAGCGGGAGGGCCGGATACGCAGTATTTT
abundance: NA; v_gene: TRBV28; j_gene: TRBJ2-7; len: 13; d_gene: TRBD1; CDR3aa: CASRLQGAYEQYF; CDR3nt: TGTGCCAGCAGGTTGCAGGGGGCCTACGAGCAGTACTTC
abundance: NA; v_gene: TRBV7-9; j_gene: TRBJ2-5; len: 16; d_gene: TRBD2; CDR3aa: CASSLGSGRYQETQYF; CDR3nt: TGTGCCAGCAGCTTGGGTAGCGGGAGGTACCAAGAGACCCAGTACTTC
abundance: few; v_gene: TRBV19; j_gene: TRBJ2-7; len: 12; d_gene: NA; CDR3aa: CASSKDTGLQYF; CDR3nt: TGTGCCAGTAGTAAAGATACAGGGCTGCAGTACTTC
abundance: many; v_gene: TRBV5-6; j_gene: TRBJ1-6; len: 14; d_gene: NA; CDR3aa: CASSLMRSNSPLHF; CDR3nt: TGTGCCAGCAGCTTGATGAGATCTAATTCACCCCTCCACTTT
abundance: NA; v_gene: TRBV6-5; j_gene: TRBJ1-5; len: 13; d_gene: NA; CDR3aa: CASTRLENQPQHF; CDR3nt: TGTGCCAGCACGAGGCTTGAGAATCAGCCCCAGCATTTT
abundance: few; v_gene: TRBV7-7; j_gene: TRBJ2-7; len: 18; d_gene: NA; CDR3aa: CASSLEPRRTVSAYEQYF; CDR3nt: TGTGCTAGCAGCTTAGAGCCCCGAAGGACAGTTTCGGCATACGAGCAGTACTTC
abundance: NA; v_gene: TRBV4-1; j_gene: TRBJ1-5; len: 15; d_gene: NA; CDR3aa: CASSAKPGFNQPQHF; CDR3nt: TGCGCCAGCAGCGCGAAACCGGGGTTCAATCAGCCCCAGCATTTT
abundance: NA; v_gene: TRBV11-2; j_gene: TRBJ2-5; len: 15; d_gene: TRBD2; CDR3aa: CASSRGLAGVETQYF; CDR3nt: TGTGCCAGCAGCCGTGGACTAGCGGGAGTTGAGACCCAGTACTTC
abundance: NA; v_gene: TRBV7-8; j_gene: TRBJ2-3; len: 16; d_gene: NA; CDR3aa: CASSFHQGISTDTQYF; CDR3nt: TGTGCCAGCAGCTTCCATCAGGGGATTAGCACAGATACGCAGTATTTT
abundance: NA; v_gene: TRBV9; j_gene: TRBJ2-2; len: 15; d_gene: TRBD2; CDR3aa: CASSVLAERTGELFF; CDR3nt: TGTGCCAGCAGCGTCCTAGCGGAAAGGACCGGGGAGCTGTTTTTT
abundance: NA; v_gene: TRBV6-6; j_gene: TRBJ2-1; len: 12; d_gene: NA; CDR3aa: CASTPGGNEQFF; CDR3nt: TGTGCCAGCACCCCCGGGGGCAATGAGCAGTTCTTC
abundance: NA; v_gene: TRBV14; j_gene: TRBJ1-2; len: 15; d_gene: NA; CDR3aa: CASSPRRGFNYGYTF; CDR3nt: TGTGCCAGCAGCCCGCGTAGGGGGTTTAACTATGGCTACACCTTC
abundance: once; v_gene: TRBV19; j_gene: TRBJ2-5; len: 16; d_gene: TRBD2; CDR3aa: CASSSGGLAGAETQYF; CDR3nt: TGTGCCAGTAGTTCGGGTGGACTAGCGGGAGCAGAGACCCAGTACTTC